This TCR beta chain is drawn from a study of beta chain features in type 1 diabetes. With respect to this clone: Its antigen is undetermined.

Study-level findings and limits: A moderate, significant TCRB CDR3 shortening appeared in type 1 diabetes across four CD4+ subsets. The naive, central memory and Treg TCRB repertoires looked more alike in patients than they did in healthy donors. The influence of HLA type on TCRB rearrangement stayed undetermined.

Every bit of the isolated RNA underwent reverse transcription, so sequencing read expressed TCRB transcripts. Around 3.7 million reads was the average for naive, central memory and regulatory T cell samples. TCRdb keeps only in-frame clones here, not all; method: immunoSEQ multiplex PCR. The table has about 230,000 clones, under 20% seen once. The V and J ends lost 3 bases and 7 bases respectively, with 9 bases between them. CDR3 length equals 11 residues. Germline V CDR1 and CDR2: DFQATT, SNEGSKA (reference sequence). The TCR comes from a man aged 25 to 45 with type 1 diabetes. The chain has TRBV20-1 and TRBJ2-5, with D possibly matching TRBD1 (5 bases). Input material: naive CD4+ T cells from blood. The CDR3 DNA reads TGCAGTGCTAGCCTCCAGGGGACCCAGTACTTC. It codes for CSASLQGTQYF.